This T cell receptor (beta chain) was documented in a study of blood T cell repertoires in COVID-19. Produced via immunoSEQ multiplex PCR; TCRdb's table is partial and in-frame only. This repertoire shows 350,000 or so clones, 92% found once; its top ten account for around 20%. Per germline, CDR1 ENHRY and CDR2 SYGVKD. V was clipped by 3 bases and J by 8 bases, with 19 bases between them. The CDR3 is made up of 15 amino acids. In assigning cohorts, the study relied on participant-reported clinical history. Two negative PCRs, clearance, or symptom resolution had been documented for recovered Cohort 3 donors.

The chain joins TRBV10-3 to TRBJ1-2; D may be TRBD1 (5 bases). The receptor's source is a woman in her twenties or thirties who had recovered from COVID-19. The material sequenced was PBMCs or T cells enriched from blood (not recorded which). CDR3: CAISDTGRVSGGYTF. The CDR3 DNA sequence: TGTGCCATCAGTGACACAGGCCGAGTTTCGGGCGGCTACACCTTC.